This T cell receptor (beta chain) comes out of a study of beta chain features in type 1 diabetes. By way of CD45RO/CCR7/CD25/CD127/CD95/CD27, the CD4+ regulatory, stem cell-like memory, central memory and naive cells were sorted. Germline V CDR1 and CDR2: SGHAT, FQNNGV. Trimming cost V 3 bases and J 5 bases; bases outside gene matches: 12. The CDR3 extends over 16 amino acids. With respect to this clone: Its antigen is unknown.

Every isolated RNA sample was fully reverse transcribed, so sequencing captured expressed TCRB transcripts. Profiled with immunoSEQ multiplex PCR; TCRdb holds only in-frame clones, not every one. The sample consists of 250,000 to 300,000 clones, about 23% of them appearing once. The study, taken as a whole, reports: A moderate, significant TCRB CDR3 shortening appeared in type 1 diabetes across four CD4+ subsets.

V gene TRBV11-2 combines with J gene TRBJ2-5, with 7 bases fitting TRBD2. The sequence was obtained from a woman aged 25 to 39 with type 1 diabetes. The specimen sequenced was naive CD4+ T cells from blood. The CDR3 loop is CASSFLWAGVRETQYF. The CDR3 nucleotides are TGTGCCAGCAGCTTCCTCTGGGCGGGAGTGCGGGAGACCCAGTACTTC.